Shown below are 23 T cell receptor beta chains from a single sample sequenced in a study of T cells after yellow fever vaccination. TCRdb reprocessed the 5' RACE reads with MiXCR, giving one entry per CDR3 protein. The data hold around 310,000 distinct CDR3 sequences, with approximately 9% observed a single time. The input for sequencing was PBMCs, taken on the day of the first yellow fever vaccination. The receptors were gathered from a man younger than 35 who received the YFV17D yellow fever vaccine.

The chain carries TRBV6-5 and TRBJ1-1; the D is unclear. The CDR3 contains 15 residues. Trimming cost V 0 bases and J 0 bases, with 8 bases left between them. Germline loops: CDR1 MNHEY, CDR2 SVGAGI. CDR3 sequence reads: CASSYSSPVNTEAFF. The CDR3 DNA follows: TGTGCCAGCAGTTACTCTTCCCCAGTGAACACTGAAGCTTTCTTT.

V usage is TRBV5-4 and J usage is TRBJ2-3, with 9 bases fitting TRBD1. This CDR3 has 15 residues. CDR1 is SGHNT and CDR2 is YYREEE in the germline V gene (reference sequence). With V trimmed by 4 bases and J by 5 bases, 8 bases remained unmatched. CDR3: CASSLGQGLRDTQYF. For the CDR3, the DNA is TGTGCCAGCAGCCTTGGACAGGGGTTGCGAGATACGCAGTATTTT.

The rearrangement links TRBV7-9 to TRBJ1-2; 9 bases line up with TRBD1. Germline assignment: CDR1 SEHNR and CDR2 FQNEAQ (reference sequence). V lost 4 bases and J lost 8; bases outside the gene matches: 11. The CDR3 runs 15 residues. The CDR3 loop is CASSSALWTGDGYTF. In nucleotides, the CDR3 is TGTGCCAGCAGCTCGGCCCTCTGGACAGGGGACGGCTACACCTTC. Combining the CDR3 with reference TRBV7-9 and TRBJ1-2 gives the whole variable domain DTGVSQNPRHKITKRGQNVTFRCDPISEHNRLYWYRQTLGQGPEFLTYFQNEAQLEKSRLLSDRFSAERPKGSFSTLEIQRTEQGDSAMYLCASSSALWTGDGYTFGSGTRLTVV.

This clonotype occurred a few times. This rearrangement joins TRBV20-1 to TRBJ1-5, with TRBD1 identical over 8 bases. CDR3 length: 14 amino acids. From germline, CDR1 is DFQATT and CDR2 SNEGSKA (reference sequence). The V and J ends lost 2 bases and 4 bases, in that order; junction bases with no gene match: 4. CDR3 DNA sequence: TGCAGTGCTAGAAAGAACAGGGGGAATCAGCCCCAGCATTTT. Translation gives CSARKNRGNQPQHF.

This clonotype came up a few times. The chain combines TRBV20-1 with TRBJ1-5; 8 bases are shared with TRBD1. Germline V gene lookup returns CDR1 DFQATT and CDR2 SNEGSKA (reference sequence). The CDR3 runs to 14 residues. V was pared by 6 bases and J by 1 base, with 5 bases of the junction left unmatched. The CDR3 DNA follows: TGCAGTGCCCTGACAGGGGTAAGCAATCAGCCCCAGCATTTT. Protein: CSALTGVSNQPQHF.

This clonotype occurred a few times. The chain recombines TRBV7-6 with TRBJ2-1; D gene unclear. Per germline, CDR1 SGHVS and CDR2 FNYEAQ. Trimming stripped 1 base from V and 8 bases from J, with 15 bases between. This CDR3 is 15 amino acids long. The CDR3: CASSLGSHGRYEQFF. Written as DNA, the CDR3 is TGTGCCAGCAGCTTAGGAAGTCATGGACGCTATGAGCAGTTCTTC.

This clonotype occurred a few times. The chain joins TRBV18 to TRBJ2-1; 8 bases agree with TRBD1. The J segment lost 2 bases and the V segment lost 7 bases, leaving 7 bases of the junction unmatched. The CDR3 sequence is 15 residues long. Germline CDR1 is KGHSH and CDR2 is LQKENI. The CDR3 coding sequence is TGTGCCAGCTTACCGGGACAGGACACCTACAATGAGCAGTTCTTC. As protein: CASLPGQDTYNEQFF.

This sequence joins TRBV19 and TRBJ1-4; D perhaps matches TRBD1 (6 bases). CDR3 length: 15 amino acids. Germline CDR1 and CDR2: LNHDA and SQIVND (reference sequence). V dropped 3 bases and J dropped 8 bases, with 16 bases sitting between them. The CDR3 loop is CASSITRQGREKLFF. The DNA of the CDR3 is TGTGCCAGTAGTATCACCCGGCAGGGGCGCGAAAAACTGTTTTTT.

The chain has TRBV5-1 and TRBJ2-5, with TRBD2 as a possible D gene (7 bases). The CDR3 extends over 14 amino acids. The V gene lost 5 bases and the J gene lost 2 bases, with 13 bases spanning the gap. Germline V CDR1 and CDR2: SGHRS, YFSETQ. Here the CDR3 reads CASRLGGGQETQYF. The CDR3 DNA is TGCGCCAGCAGATTAGGGGGGGGACAAGAGACCCAGTACTTC.

This clonotype was detected many times. The junction differs from germline at one of its ends, possibly a read error. The chain carries TRBV20-1 and TRBJ2-3; tentative D call: TRBD2 (5 bases). Germline V CDR1 and CDR2: DFQATT, SNEGSKA (reference sequence). The CDR3 is made up of 14 amino acids. Here the CDR3 reads CSAREGPSTDTQYF. CDR3 DNA sequence: TGCAGTGCTAGAGAAGGTCCTAGCACGGATACGCAGTATTTT.

V usage is TRBV18 and J usage is TRBJ2-1; possibly TRBD2 for D (6 bases). The CDR3 runs to 15 residues. Germline lookup yields CDR1 KGHSH and CDR2 LQKENI. The V and J ends lost 2 bases and 5 bases respectively, with 13 bases between them. The CDR3 DNA is TGTGCCAGCTCACCAGTTCCTAGCGAGGACAATGAGCAGTTCTTC. This codes for CASSPVPSEDNEQFF.

The J gene is TRBJ2-3, the V gene TRBV12-3 or TRBV12-4; 9 bases agree with TRBD1. This CDR3 comprises 15 residues. V shed 6 bases, J shed 1 base, and the junction held 5 bases outside the gene matches. The CDR3 nucleotides read TGTGCCAGCAGCGTACAGGGGGCCGGCACAGATACGCAGTATTTT. Residues: CASSVQGAGTDTQYF.

This clonotype was picked up a small number of times. J is TRBJ1-5 and V is TRBV12-3 or TRBV12-4; TRBD1 is a possible D gene (6 bases). V dropped 6 bases and J dropped 5 bases, with 17 bases sitting between them. The CDR3 has 15 residues. CDR3: CASSTIQGRDQPQHF. The CDR3 DNA is TGTGCCAGCAGCACCATACAGGGTCGGGATCAGCCCCAGCATTTT.

This clonotype showed up just a few times. The J gene is TRBJ1-5, the V gene TRBV7-2, with 8 bases aligning to TRBD1. Germline loops: CDR1 SGHTA, CDR2 FQGNSA. CDR3 length: 13 residues. Trimming took 6 bases from V and 5 from J; bases not matched to a gene: 3. The DNA of the CDR3 is TGTGCCAGCAGGCAGGGGGCGGATCAGCCCCAGCATTTT. Protein: CASRQGADQPQHF.

This clonotype was counted between two and nine times. The V gene is TRBV19, the J gene TRBJ2-7; 13 bases are a match to TRBD2. Trimming at V came to 5 bases and at J to 2 bases, leaving 6 bases not matched to a gene. Germline values: CDR1 LNHDA, CDR2 SQIVND (reference sequence). This CDR3 has 16 residues. Here the CDR3 DNA reads TGTGCCAGTAGTGCCCCGGGACTAGCGGGACCCTACGAGCAGTACTTC. Encoded protein: CASSAPGLAGPYEQYF. Looking up the rest from reference TRBV19 and TRBJ2-7 gives the full variable domain: DGGITQSPKYLFRKEGQNVTLSCEQNLNHDAMYWYRQDPGQGLRLIYYSQIVNDFQKGDIAEGYSVSREKKESFPLTVTSAQKNPTAFYLCASSAPGLAGPYEQYFGPGTRLTVT.

The sample holds many counts of this clonotype. The chain recombines TRBV6-6 with TRBJ1-6; D not resolved. Trimming left V 4 bases short and J 9 bases short, with 4 bases between. The V gene's germline CDR1 is MNHNY and CDR2 SVGAGI (reference sequence). CDR3 length equals 11 residues. This CDR3 reads CASSSSSPLHF. In nucleotides, the CDR3 is TGTGCCAGCAGTTCGAGTTCACCCCTCCACTTT.

This rearrangement joins TRBV11-2 to TRBJ2-3, with 9 bases fitting TRBD1. Germline values: CDR1 SGHAT, CDR2 FQNNGV. This CDR3 has 13 amino acids. Trimming cost V 2 bases and J 10 bases; bases outside gene matches: 4. The CDR3 protein is CASSLTTGGAQYF. For the CDR3, the DNA is TGTGCCAGCAGCTTAACAACAGGGGGCGCGCAGTATTTT.

This clonotype came up a few times. The rearrangement links TRBV10-3 to TRBJ2-7; 7 nucleotides match TRBD2. V gave up 10 bases and J gave up 1 base; unmatched junction bases: 19. CDR3 length: 17 amino acids. Per the germline V gene, CDR1 is ENHRY and CDR2 is SYGVKD. CDR3 loop: CATSGLGGRGGSYEQYF. The CDR3 DNA reads as TGTGCCACCTCAGGACTAGGTGGGCGTGGAGGTTCCTACGAGCAGTACTTC.

In its sample, this clonotype was seen many times. The V gene is TRBV11-1, the J gene TRBJ2-5, with 12 nucleotides matching TRBD2. The J segment lost 0 bases and the V segment lost 5 bases, leaving 10 bases of the junction unmatched. The CDR3 totals 18 residues. Germline V gene lookup returns CDR1 SGHAT and CDR2 FQDESV (reference sequence). The CDR3 coding sequence is TGTGCCAGCAGCCACGGACTAGCGGGGAATATGTACCAAGAGACCCAGTACTTC. Amino acids: CASSHGLAGNMYQETQYF.

The V and J genes are TRBV20-1 and TRBJ2-7; no reliable D call. V was clipped by 0 bases and J by 3 bases, with 12 bases between them. The CDR3 is 14 residues long. From germline, CDR1 is DFQATT and CDR2 SNEGSKA (reference sequence). The CDR3, as DNA: TGCAGTGCTAGAGATCGGCAGGTGAACTACGAGCAGTACGTC. Translation gives CSARDRQVNYEQYV.

The chain is built from TRBV19 and TRBJ2-4, with TRBD1 matching over 9 bases. V lost 1 base, J lost 5 bases, and 6 bases stayed unmatched. Germline CDR1 is LNHDA and CDR2 is SQIVND (reference sequence). This CDR3 is 16 amino acids long. Written as DNA, the CDR3 is TGTGCCAGTAGTATAGGGGGACAGGGCTTCGAAAACATTCAGTACTTC. This gives the protein CASSIGGQGFENIQYF.

This clonotype was found a few times. V and J are TRBV5-1 and TRBJ1-1; no clear D gene. Germline assignment: CDR1 SGHRS and CDR2 YFSETQ. This CDR3 comprises 16 residues. V lost 2 bases and J 1 base, leaving 15 bases between the germline ends. The CDR3 loop is CASSFGRNFQNTEAFF. DNA of the CDR3: TGCGCCAGCAGCTTCGGAAGAAACTTCCAGAACACTGAAGCTTTCTTT.

This clonotype was observed a handful of times. J is TRBJ1-1 and V is TRBV10-3; D uncertain. CDR1 is ENHRY and CDR2 is SYGVKD in the germline V gene. Trimming left V 6 bases short and J 5 bases short, with 16 bases between. The CDR3 extends over 14 amino acids. The CDR3 DNA follows: TGTGCCATCAGACAAGGGCCCATGGGGACTGAAGCTTTCTTT. Encoded protein: CAIRQGPMGTEAFF.